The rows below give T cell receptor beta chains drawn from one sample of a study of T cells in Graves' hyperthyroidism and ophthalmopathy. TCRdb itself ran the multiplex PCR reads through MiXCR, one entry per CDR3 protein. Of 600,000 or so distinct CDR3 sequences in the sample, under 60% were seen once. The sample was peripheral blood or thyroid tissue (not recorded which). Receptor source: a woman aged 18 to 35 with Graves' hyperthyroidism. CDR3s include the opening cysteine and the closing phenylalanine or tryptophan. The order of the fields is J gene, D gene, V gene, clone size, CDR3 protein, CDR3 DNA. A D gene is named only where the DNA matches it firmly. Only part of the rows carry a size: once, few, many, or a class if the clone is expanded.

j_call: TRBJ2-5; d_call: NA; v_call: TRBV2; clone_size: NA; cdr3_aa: CASSYTGAAGPSGTQYF; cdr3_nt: TGTGCCAGCAGTTACACCGGCGCTGCAGGGCCCTCCGGGACCCAGTACTTC
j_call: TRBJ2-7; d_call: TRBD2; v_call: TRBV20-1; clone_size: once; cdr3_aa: CSARGQSGSSYEQYF; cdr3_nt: TGCAGTGCTAGAGGGCAGAGCGGGAGCTCCTACGAGCAGTACTTC
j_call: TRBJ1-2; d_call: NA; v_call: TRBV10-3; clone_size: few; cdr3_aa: CASSLPDPHFGNYGYTF; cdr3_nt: TGTGCCAGCAGTTTACCAGACCCACACTTCGGCAACTATGGCTACACCTTC
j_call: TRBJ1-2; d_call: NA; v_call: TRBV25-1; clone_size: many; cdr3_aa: CASCGGVGTNEGGYTF; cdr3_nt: TGTGCCAGCTGTGGAGGGGTCGGGACAAACGAGGGTGGCTACACCTTC
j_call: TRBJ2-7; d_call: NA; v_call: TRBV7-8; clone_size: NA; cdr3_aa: CASSIIGQESYEQYF; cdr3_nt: TGTGCCAGTAGTATAATCGGGCAGGAAAGCTACGAGCAGTACTTC
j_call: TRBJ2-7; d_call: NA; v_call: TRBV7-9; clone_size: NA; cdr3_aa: CASSLAVGEQYF; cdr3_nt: TGTGCCAGCAGCTTAGCCGTAGGCGAGCAGTACTTC
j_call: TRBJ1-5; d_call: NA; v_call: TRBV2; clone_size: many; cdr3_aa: CASSSRVNNQPQHF; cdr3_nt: TGTGCCAGCAGTTCCAGGGTTAACAATCAGCCCCAGCATTTT
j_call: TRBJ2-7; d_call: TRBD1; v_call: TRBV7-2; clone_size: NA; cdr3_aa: CASSLPRQGLYEQYF; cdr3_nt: TGTGCCAGCAGCTTACCCAGACAGGGGTTGTACGAGCAGTACTTC
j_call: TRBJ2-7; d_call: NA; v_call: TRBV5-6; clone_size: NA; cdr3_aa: CASVTSGHVEQYF; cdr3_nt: TGTGCCAGCGTCACCTCGGGACATGTCGAGCAGTACTTC
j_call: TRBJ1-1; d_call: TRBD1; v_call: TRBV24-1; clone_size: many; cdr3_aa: CAICAGQGAEAFF; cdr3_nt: TGTGCCATCTGCGCGGGACAGGGGGCTGAAGCTTTCTTT
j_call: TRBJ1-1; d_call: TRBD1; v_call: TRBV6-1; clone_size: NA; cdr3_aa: CASNEGAGEAFF; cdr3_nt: TGTGCCAGCAACGAGGGGGCTGGAGAAGCTTTCTTT
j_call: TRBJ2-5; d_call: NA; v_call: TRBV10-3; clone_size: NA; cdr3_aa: CATYSRQGDEAGAETQYF; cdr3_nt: TGTGCCACGTACAGCAGACAGGGCGACGAAGCGGGAGCAGAGACCCAGTACTTC
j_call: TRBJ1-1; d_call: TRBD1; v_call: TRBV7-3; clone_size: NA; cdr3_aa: CASSSRDRTNTEAFF; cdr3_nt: TGTGCCAGCAGCTCCCGGGACAGGACGAACACTGAAGCTTTCTTT
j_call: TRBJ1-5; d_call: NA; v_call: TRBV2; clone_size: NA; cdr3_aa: CASSGYYKGNQPQHF; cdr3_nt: TGTGCCAGCAGTGGTTACTACAAGGGGAATCAGCCCCAGCATTTT
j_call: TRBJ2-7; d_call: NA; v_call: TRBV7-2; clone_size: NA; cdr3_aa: CASSSEPLYEQYF; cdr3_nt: TGTGCCAGCAGCTCCGAACCATTATACGAGCAGTACTTC
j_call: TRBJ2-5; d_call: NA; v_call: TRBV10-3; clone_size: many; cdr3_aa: CAISEGEQETQYF; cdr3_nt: TGTGCCATCAGTGAGGGGGAGCAAGAGACCCAGTACTTC
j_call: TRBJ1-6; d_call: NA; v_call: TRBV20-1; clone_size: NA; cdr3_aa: CSARGGNRHNSPLHF; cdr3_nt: TGCAGTGCTAGGGGGGGGAACCGACATAATTCACCCCTCCACTTT
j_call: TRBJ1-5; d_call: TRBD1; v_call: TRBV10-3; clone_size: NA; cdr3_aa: CAISEAGGQGVRNQPQHF; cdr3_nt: TGTGCCATCAGTGAGGCTGGGGGCCAGGGGGTCCGCAATCAGCCCCAGCATTTT
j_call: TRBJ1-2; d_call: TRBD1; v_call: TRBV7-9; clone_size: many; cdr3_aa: CASSQDRGEYGYTF; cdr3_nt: TGTGCCAGCAGCCAAGACAGGGGGGAATACGGCTACACCTTC
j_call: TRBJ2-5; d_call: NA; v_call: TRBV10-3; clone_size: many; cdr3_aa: CATNRDKSQETQYF; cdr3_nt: TGTGCCACCAACCGGGACAAGTCCCAGGAGACCCAGTACTTC
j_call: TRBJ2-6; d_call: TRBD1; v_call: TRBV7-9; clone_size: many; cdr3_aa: CASRAGTASGANVLTF; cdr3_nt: TGTGCCAGCAGAGCCGGGACAGCCTCTGGGGCCAACGTCCTGACTTTC
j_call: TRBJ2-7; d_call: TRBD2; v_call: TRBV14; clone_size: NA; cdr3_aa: CASSPLGLAGASYEQYF; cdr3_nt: TGTGCCAGCAGCCCTCTCGGTCTGGCGGGAGCTTCCTACGAGCAGTACTTC
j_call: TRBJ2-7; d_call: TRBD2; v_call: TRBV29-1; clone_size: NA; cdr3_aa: CSVEDGGRSGRDYEQYF; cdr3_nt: TGCAGCGTTGAAGATGGAGGTCGCAGCGGGAGGGACTACGAGCAGTACTTC
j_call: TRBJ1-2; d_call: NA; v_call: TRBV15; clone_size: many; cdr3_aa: CATPKGGYTF; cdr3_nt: TGTGCCACCCCCAAGGGGGGCTACACCTTC
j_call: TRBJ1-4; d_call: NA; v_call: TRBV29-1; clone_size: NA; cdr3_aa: CSVRAGEKLFF; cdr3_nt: TGCAGCGTTAGGGCAGGGGAAAAACTGTTTTTT
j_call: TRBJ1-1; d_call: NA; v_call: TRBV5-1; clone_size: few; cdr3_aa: CASSTLSRDTEAFF; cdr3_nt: TGCGCCAGCAGCACTCTATCCAGGGACACTGAAGCTTTCTTT
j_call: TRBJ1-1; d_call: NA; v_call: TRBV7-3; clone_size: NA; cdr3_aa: CAGSSYPSPVTWGTEAFF; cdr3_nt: TGTGCCGGCAGCTCCTACCCTTCCCCGGTCACCTGGGGGACTGAAGCTTTCTTT
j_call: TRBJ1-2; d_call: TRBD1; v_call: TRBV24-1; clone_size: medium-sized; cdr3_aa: CATSASGGRYGYTF; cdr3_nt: TGTGCCACCAGCGCCTCAGGGGGCCGCTATGGCTACACCTTC
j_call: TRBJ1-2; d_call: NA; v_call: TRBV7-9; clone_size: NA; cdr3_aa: CASSTQRAGNYGYTF; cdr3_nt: TGTGCCAGCAGCACCCAGAGGGCAGGGAACTATGGCTACACCTTC
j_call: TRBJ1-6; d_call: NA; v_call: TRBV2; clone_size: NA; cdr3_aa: CASSLSSGLNSPLHF; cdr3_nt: TGCGCCAGCAGCTTGTCATCTGGGTTGAATTCACCCCTCCACTTT
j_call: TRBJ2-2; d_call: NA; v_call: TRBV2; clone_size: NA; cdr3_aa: CASSLWGPTGELFF; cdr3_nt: TGTGCCAGCAGTTTATGGGGGCCCACCGGGGAGCTGTTTTTT